The rows below give T cell receptor beta chains drawn from one sample of a study of blood T cells in healthy people across ages. Each CDR3 protein gets one entry after TCRdb re-called the 5' RACE reads with MiXCR. The top ten hold 20% to 25% of the sample, which has about 830,000 distinct CDR3 sequences, more than 45% seen once. Sequenced: blood. These receptors all come from a young man in good health. Both conserved end residues are part of each CDR3. The D gene is left open where the match is weak. Expanded clones get a size class; other rows say once, few or many, or leave the size out.

D gene: -
clone size: -
J gene: TRBJ2-7
V gene: TRBV9
CDR3 DNA: TGTGCCAGCAGCGGGGCTACCTACGAGCAGTACTTC
CDR3 protein: CASSGATYEQYF

D gene: TRBD2
clone size: -
J gene: TRBJ2-7
V gene: TRBV20-1
CDR3 DNA: TGCAGTGCCGACTATCCGGGACTAGCGGGGAGATCCTACGAGCAGTACTTC
CDR3 protein: CSADYPGLAGRSYEQYF

D gene: -
clone size: -
J gene: TRBJ2-2
V gene: TRBV7-9
CDR3 DNA: TGTGTCAGCAGCATACATAAGGACGGCGGGGAGCTGTTTTTT
CDR3 protein: CVSSIHKDGGELFF

D gene: TRBD1
clone size: -
J gene: TRBJ2-1
V gene: TRBV7-2
CDR3 DNA: TGTGCCAGCAGCTTGGGGACAGGGTGGTCTGCCTCAAGCTCCTACAATGAGCAGTTCTTC
CDR3 protein: CASSLGTGWSASSSYNEQFF

D gene: TRBD1
clone size: once
J gene: TRBJ2-3
V gene: TRBV9
CDR3 DNA: TGTGCCAGCAGCTTACCGACAGGGGTAAGGACAGATACGCAGTATTTT
CDR3 protein: CASSLPTGVRTDTQYF

D gene: -
clone size: -
J gene: TRBJ2-1
V gene: TRBV5-1
CDR3 DNA: TGCGCCAGCAGCTTGGAGGGCGGGGACCCCTATGAGCAGTTCTTC
CDR3 protein: CASSLEGGDPYEQFF

D gene: TRBD1
clone size: -
J gene: TRBJ2-1
V gene: TRBV28
CDR3 DNA: TGTGCCAGCAGTTTAAGACAGGGAGTAAGGAATGAGCAGTTCTTC
CDR3 protein: CASSLRQGVRNEQFF

D gene: TRBD1
clone size: -
J gene: TRBJ2-1
V gene: TRBV5-1
CDR3 DNA: TGCGCCAGCAGCTCCCTACAGGGGATCCACAATGAGCAGTTCTTC
CDR3 protein: CASSSLQGIHNEQFF

D gene: TRBD1
clone size: -
J gene: TRBJ2-7
V gene: TRBV28
CDR3 DNA: TGTACCAGCAGTTTAGCTGCGACAGGGAGCTCCTACGAGCAGTACTTC
CDR3 protein: CTSSLAATGSSYEQYF

D gene: TRBD2
clone size: -
J gene: TRBJ2-3
V gene: TRBV4-2
CDR3 DNA: TGTGCCAGCAGCCAAGAAAGGACTAGCGGGAGTGGGTATTTT
CDR3 protein: CASSQERTSGSGYF

D gene: -
clone size: -
J gene: TRBJ2-7
V gene: TRBV5-1
CDR3 DNA: TGCGCCAGCCACCTTGGCGGGGTGAAAGGCGAGCAGTACTTC
CDR3 protein: CASHLGGVKGEQYF

D gene: -
clone size: -
J gene: TRBJ2-5
V gene: TRBV6-5
CDR3 DNA: TGTGCCAGCCGGACAGTCCATGAGCAGTACTTC
CDR3 protein: CASRTVHEQYF

D gene: -
clone size: -
J gene: TRBJ2-5
V gene: TRBV25-1
CDR3 DNA: TGTGCCAGCATGGAGGGAAGTGGCCACGTGCAGTACTTC
CDR3 protein: CASMEGSGHVQYF

D gene: -
clone size: few
J gene: TRBJ2-7
V gene: TRBV28
CDR3 DNA: TGTGCCAGCAGTTTATGGGCCGAGCAGTACTTC
CDR3 protein: CASSLWAEQYF

D gene: TRBD2
clone size: -
J gene: TRBJ2-3
V gene: TRBV7-2
CDR3 DNA: TGTGCCAGCAGCCCCCGGGTAGCGGGAGCAGTAGATACGCAGTATTTT
CDR3 protein: CASSPRVAGAVDTQYF